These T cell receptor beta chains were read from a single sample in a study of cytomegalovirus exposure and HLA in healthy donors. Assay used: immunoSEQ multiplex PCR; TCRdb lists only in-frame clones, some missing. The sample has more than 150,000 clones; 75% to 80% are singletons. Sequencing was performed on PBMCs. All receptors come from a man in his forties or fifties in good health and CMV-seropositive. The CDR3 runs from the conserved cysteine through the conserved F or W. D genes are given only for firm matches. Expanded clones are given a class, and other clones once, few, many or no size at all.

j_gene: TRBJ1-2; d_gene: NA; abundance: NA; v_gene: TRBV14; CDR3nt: TGTGCCAGCAGCCAAGATTACGGCTATGGCTACACCTTC; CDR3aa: CASSQDYGYGYTF
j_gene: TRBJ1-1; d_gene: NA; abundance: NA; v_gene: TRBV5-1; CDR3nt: TGCGCCAGCAGCTTAGTGGGGCAGAACACTGAAGCTTTCTTT; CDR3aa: CASSLVGQNTEAFF
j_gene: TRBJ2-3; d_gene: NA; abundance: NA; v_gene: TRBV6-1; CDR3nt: TGTGCCAGCAGTGAAAAGGGCCAGCGGAGCACAGATACGCAGTATTTT; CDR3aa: CASSEKGQRSTDTQYF
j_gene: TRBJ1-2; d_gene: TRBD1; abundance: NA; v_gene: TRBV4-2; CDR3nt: TGTGCCAGCAGCCAAAGTGGGGACAGAGTTAACTATGGCTACACCTTC; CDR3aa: CASSQSGDRVNYGYTF
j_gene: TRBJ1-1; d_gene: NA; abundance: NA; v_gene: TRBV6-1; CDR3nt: TGTGCCAGCCATATGATTCAGAAGGCGGCCACTGAAGCTTTCTTT; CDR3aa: CASHMIQKAATEAFF
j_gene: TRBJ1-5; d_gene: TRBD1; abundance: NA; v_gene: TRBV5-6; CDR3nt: TGTGCCAGCAGCTTCGGACAGGGGGCCGGGCCCCAGCATTTT; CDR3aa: CASSFGQGAGPQHF
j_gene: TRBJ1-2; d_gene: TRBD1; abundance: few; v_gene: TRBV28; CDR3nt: TGTGCCAGCACCTCCCCGGGAAGGTACCGGGACAGGGAATACGGTAGCTATGGCTACACCTTC; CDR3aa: CASTSPGRYRDREYGSYGYTF
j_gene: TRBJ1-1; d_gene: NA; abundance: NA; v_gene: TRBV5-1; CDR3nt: TGCGCCAGCAGCTCTCAGGGGACTGAAGCTTTCTTT; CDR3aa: CASSSQGTEAFF
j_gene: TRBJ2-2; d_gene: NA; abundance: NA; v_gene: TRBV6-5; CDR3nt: TGTGCCAGCAGTTACAGAAGGGGAGGTTCAGAGCTGTTTTTT; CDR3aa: CASSYRRGGSELFF
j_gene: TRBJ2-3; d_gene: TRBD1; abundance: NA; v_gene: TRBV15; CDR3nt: TGTGCCACCAGCATCCGACAGGGTTCAGATACGCAGTATTTT; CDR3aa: CATSIRQGSDTQYF
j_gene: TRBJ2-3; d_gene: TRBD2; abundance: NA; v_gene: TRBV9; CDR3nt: TGTGCCAGCAGCGGGATTACTAGCGGGGGGGCCTTTACTTCCGATACGCAGTATTTT; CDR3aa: CASSGITSGGAFTSDTQYF
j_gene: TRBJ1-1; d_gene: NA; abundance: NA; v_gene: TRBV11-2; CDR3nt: TGTGCCAGCAGCTTATTAGTCAGGGCGGGAGGCACTGAAGCTTTCTTT; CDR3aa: CASSLLVRAGGTEAFF
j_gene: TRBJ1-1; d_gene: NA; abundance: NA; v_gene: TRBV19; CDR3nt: TGTGCCAGTACCCCAGCAGGGAAGGGTAGCATGAACACTGAAGCTTTCTTT; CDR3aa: CASTPAGKGSMNTEAFF
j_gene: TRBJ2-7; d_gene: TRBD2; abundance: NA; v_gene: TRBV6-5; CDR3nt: TGTGCCAGCGCCGAAAAGCGGGGGCTCTACGAGCAGTACTTC; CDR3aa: CASAEKRGLYEQYF